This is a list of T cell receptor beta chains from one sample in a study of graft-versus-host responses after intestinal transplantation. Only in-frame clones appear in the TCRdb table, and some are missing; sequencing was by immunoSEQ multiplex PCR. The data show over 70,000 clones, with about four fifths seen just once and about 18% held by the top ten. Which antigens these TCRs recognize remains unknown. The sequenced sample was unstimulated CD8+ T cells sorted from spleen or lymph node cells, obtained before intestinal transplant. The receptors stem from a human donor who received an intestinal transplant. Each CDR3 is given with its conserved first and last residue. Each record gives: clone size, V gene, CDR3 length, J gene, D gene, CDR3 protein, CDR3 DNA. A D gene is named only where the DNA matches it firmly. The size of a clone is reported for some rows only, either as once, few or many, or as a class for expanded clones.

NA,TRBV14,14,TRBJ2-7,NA,CASSHPSGPYEQYF,TGTGCCAGCAGCCATCCCTCGGGGCCCTACGAGCAGTACTTC
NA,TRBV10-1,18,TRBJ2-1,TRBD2,CASSESGVAGDSYNEQFF,TGCGCCAGCAGTGAGTCCGGGGTAGCGGGGGACTCCTACAATGAGCAGTTCTTC
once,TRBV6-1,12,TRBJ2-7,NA,CASSYRTYEQYF,TGTGCCAGCAGTTATAGGACCTACGAGCAGTACTTC
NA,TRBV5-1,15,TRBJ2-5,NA,CASSLPTGLGETQYF,TGCGCCAGCAGCTTACCTACAGGATTGGGGGAGACCCAGTACTTC
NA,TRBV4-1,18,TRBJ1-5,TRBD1,CASSLPGTGPYSNQPQHF,TGCGCCAGCAGCCTCCCCGGGACAGGCCCCTATAGCAATCAGCCCCAGCATTTT
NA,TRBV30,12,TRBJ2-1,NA,CAWRLSHNEQFF,TGTGCCTGGAGGCTCTCCCACAATGAGCAGTTCTTC
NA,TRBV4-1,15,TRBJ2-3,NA,CASSQVAGYTDTQYF,TGCGCCAGCAGCCAAGTCGCAGGGTACACAGATACGCAGTATTTT
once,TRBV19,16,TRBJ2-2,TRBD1,CASTFQLTGGTGELFF,TGTGCCAGTACCTTTCAGCTGACAGGGGGGACCGGGGAGCTGTTTTTT
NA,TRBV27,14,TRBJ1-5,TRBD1,CASSLGQGNQPQHF,TGTGCCAGCAGTTTAGGACAGGGGAATCAGCCCCAGCATTTT
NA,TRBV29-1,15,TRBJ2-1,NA,CSVELPGDLNNEQFF,TGCAGCGTTGAACTCCCAGGGGACCTAAACAATGAGCAGTTCTTC
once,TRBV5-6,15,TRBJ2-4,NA,CASSFDLGAKNIQYF,TGTGCCAGCAGCTTCGACCTAGGTGCCAAAAACATTCAGTACTTC
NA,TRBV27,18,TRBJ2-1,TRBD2,CASIGTPPAWASGFEQFF,TGTGCCAGCATTGGTACCCCCCCGGCCTGGGCTAGCGGTTTTGAGCAGTTCTTC
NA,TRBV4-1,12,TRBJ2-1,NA,CASSHQHREQFF,TGCGCCAGCAGCCACCAACACAGGGAGCAGTTCTTC
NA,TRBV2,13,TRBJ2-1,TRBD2,CASSQGLNNEQFF,TGTGCCAGCAGTCAGGGACTAAACAATGAGCAGTTCTTC
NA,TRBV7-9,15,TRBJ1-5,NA,CASSRDTAEGQPQHF,TGTGCCAGCAGCCGCGACACGGCGGAGGGGCAGCCCCAGCATTTT
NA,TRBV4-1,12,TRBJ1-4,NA,CASSQSGKKLFF,TGCGCCAGCAGCCAATCGGGGAAAAAACTGTTTTTT
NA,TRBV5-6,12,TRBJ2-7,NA,CASSVQGHEQYF,TGTGCCAGCAGCGTGCAGGGGCATGAGCAGTACTTC
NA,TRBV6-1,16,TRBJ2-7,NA,CASSGGTGGSAYEQYF,TGTGCCAGCAGTGGAGGGACCGGCGGGTCGGCCTACGAGCAGTACTTC
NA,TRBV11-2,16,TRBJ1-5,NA,CASSLDHSLSNQPQHF,TGTGCCAGCAGCTTAGATCACAGCCTTAGCAATCAGCCCCAGCATTTT